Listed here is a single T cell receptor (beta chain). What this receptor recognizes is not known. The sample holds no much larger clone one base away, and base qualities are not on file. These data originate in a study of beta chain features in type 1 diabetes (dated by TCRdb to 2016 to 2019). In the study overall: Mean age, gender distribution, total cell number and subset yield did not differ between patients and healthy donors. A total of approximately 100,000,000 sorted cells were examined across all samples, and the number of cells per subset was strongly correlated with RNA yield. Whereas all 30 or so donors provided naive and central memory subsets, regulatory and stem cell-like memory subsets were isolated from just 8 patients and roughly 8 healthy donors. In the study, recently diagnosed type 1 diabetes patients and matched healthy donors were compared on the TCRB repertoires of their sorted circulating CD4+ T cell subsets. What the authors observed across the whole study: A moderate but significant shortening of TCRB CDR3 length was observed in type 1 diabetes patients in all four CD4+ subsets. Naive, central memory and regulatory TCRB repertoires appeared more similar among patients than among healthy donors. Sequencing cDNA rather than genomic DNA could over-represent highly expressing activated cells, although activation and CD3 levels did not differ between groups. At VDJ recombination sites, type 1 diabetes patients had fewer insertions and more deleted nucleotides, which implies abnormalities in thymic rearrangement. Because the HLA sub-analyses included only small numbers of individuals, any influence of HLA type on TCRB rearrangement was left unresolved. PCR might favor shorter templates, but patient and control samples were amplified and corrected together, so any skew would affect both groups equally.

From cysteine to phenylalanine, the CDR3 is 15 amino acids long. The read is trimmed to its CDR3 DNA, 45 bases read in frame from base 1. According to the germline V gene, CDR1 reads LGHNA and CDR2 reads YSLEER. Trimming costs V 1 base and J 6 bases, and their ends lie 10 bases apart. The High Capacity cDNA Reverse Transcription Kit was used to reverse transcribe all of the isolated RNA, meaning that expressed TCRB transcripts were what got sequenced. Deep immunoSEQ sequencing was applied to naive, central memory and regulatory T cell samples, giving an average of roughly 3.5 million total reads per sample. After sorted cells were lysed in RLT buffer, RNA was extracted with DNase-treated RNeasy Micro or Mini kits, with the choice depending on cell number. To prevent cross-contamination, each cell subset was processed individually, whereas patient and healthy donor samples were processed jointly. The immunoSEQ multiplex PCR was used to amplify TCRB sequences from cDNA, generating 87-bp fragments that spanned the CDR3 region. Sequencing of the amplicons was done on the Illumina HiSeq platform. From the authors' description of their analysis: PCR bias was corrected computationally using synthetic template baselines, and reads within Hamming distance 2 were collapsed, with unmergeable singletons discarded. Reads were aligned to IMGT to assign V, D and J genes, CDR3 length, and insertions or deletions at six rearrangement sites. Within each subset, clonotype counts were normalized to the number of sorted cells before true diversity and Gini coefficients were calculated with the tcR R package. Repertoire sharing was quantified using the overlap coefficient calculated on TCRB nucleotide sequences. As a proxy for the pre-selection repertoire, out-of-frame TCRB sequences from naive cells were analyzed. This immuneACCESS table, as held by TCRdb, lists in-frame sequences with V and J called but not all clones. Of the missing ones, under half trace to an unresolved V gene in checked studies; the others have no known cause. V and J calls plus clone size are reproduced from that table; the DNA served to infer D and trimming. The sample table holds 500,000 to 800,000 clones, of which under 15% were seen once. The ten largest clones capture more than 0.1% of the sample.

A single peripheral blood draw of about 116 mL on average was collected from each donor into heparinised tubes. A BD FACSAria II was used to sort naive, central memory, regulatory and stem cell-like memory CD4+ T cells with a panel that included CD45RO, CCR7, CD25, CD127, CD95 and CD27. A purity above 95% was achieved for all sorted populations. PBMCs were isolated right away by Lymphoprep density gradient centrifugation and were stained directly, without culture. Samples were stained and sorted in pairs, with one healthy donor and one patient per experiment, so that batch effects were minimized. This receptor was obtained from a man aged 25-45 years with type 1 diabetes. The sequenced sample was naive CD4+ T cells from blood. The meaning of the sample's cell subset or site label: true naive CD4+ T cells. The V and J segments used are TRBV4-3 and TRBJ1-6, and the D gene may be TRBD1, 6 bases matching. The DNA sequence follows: TGCGCCAGCAGCCAAGGGACAGCAACTAATTCACCCCTCCACTTT. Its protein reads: CASSQGTATNSPLHF.